The sequence of this T cell receptor beta chain was determined in a study of cytomegalovirus exposure and HLA in healthy donors. Primers included in the PCR were 60 Vbeta and 13 Jbeta primers. Libraries were prepared by immunoSEQ multiplex PCR; TCRdb keeps only in-frame clonotypes and omits some of them. Of around 100,000 clones in the sample, roughly two thirds were seen once. Germline V gives CDR1 MNHNS, CDR2 SASEGT. The CDR3 has 15 amino acids. V was clipped by 8 bases and J by 4 bases, with 20 bases between them. Input material: PBMCs. The chain links TRBV6-1 to TRBJ1-2; no clear D gene. This receptor was taken from a man in his forties or fifties in good health and CMV-seronegative. The CDR3 loop reads CASAGYIALTYGYTF. The CDR3 nucleotides read TGTGCCAGCGCAGGTTACATCGCCTTAACCTATGGCTACACCTTC.